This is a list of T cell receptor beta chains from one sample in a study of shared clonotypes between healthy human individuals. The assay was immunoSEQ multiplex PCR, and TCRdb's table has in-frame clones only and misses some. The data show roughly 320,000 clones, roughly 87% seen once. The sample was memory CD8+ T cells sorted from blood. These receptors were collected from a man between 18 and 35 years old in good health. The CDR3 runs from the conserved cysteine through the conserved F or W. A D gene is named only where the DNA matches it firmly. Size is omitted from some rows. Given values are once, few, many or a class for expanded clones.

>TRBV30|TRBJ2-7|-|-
TGTGCCTGGAGCGCTCAACGGGCAGGGATTTCCGAGCAGTACTTC
CAWSAQRAGISEQYF
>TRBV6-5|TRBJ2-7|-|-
TGTGCCAGCAGCCCGACTCAGCTCCTCTACGAGCAGTACTTC
CASSPTQLLYEQYF
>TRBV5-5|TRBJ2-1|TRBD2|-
TGTGCCAGCAGCCCCCTAGCGGGAGCTCATAATGAGCAGTTCTTC
CASSPLAGAHNEQFF
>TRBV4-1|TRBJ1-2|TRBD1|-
TGCGCCAGCAGCCAAGGACGGGGACAGGGCTATGGCTACACCTTC
CASSQGRGQGYGYTF
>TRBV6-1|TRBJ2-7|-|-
TGTGCCAGCAGTGAGTCGGGCGGGGACTACGAGCAGTACTTC
CASSESGGDYEQYF
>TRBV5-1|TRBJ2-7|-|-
TGCGCCAGCAGCTTGGTCCGGACCTCCTACCACGAGCAGTACTTC
CASSLVRTSYHEQYF
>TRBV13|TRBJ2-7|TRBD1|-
TGTGCCAGCAGCTTAGGCCCGGCAGGGGGCTACTACGAGCAGTACTTC
CASSLGPAGGYYEQYF
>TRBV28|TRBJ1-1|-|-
TGTGCCAGCAGTCCCCCACGATTGAACACTGAAGCTTTCTTT
CASSPPRLNTEAFF
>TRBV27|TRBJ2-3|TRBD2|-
TGTGCCAGCAGTTTACTAGCGGGAGGGAAGGATACGCAGTATTTT
CASSLLAGGKDTQYF
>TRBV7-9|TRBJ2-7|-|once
TGTGCCAGCAGCTCGGGCCGGGGGCGCGAATTTGGCTACGAGCAGTACTTC
CASSSGRGREFGYEQYF
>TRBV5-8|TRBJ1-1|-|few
TGTGCCAGCAGCTTTAACGGGGGTTGGACTGAAGCTTTCTTT
CASSFNGGWTEAFF
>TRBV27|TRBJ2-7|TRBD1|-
TGTGCCAGCAGTCAACCGGGACAGGGGTCCTACGAGCAGTACTTC
CASSQPGQGSYEQYF
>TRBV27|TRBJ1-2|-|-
TGTGCCAGCAGCATCTCCAGGGAAATGGGCTACACCTTC
CASSISREMGYTF
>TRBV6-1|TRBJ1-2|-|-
TGTGCTACGGAGGGGGAGAAGTTGGAAAGCTATGGCTACACCTTC
CATEGEKLESYGYTF
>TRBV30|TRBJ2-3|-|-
TGTGCCTGGAGTCCGGTGCGGAGCACAGATACGCAGTATTTT
CAWSPVRSTDTQYF
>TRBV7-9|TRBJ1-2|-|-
TGTGCCAGCAGCGATCTCGTGACTGATGCTAACTATGGCTACACCTTC
CASSDLVTDANYGYTF
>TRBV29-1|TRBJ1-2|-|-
TGCAGCGTTGATGAGGGGACTAACTATGGCTACACCTTC
CSVDEGTNYGYTF
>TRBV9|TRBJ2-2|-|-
TGTGCCAGCAGTGACGGGAGCTCCAACACCGGGGAGCTGTTTTTT
CASSDGSSNTGELFF
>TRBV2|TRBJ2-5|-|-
TGTGCCAGCAGTGAAGGGACTATCCAAGAGACCCAGTACTTC
CASSEGTIQETQYF
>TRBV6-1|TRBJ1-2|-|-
TGTGCCAGCAGAATACAGGACTCTGTCTATGGCTACACCTTC
CASRIQDSVYGYTF
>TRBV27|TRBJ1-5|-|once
TGTGCCAGCAGCTATACAGGGAGCAATCAGCCCCAGCATTTT
CASSYTGSNQPQHF
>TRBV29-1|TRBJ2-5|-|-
TGCAGCGTTGTCACGGGAGACCACGGGACCCAGTACTTC
CSVVTGDHGTQYF
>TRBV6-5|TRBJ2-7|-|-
TGTGCCAGCAGTTACTCGTGGACGGCCTCCTACGAGCAGTACTTC
CASSYSWTASYEQYF
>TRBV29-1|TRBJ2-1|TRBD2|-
TGCAGCGAGACCGGGACTAGCGGGAGTGTTGGGGATGAGCAGTTCTTC
CSETGTSGSVGDEQFF
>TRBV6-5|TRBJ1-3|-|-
TGTGCCAGCAGTTACACAGGGATCGGAAACACCATATATTTT
CASSYTGIGNTIYF